The 29 T cell receptor beta chains reported below all come from one sample, sequenced in a study of T cell changes during pregnancy in multiple sclerosis. The repertoire was sequenced with immunoSEQ multiplex PCR; TCRdb's copy has only in-frame clones and lacks some. Of approximately 66,000 clones in the sample, roughly nine tenths were seen once. The sample in question was CD8+ T cells from peripheral blood mononuclear cells, obtained before pregnancy. The receptors here all came from a female donor with multiple sclerosis, enrolled in a pregnancy study.

This chain links TRBV5-6 with TRBJ1-3; tentatively, D is TRBD1 (6 bases). Trimming pared 4 bases from V and 4 bases from J, leaving 9 bases between. This CDR3 is 13 amino acids long. Germline V lookup: CDR1 SGHDT, CDR2 YYEEEE. The CDR3 DNA follows: TGTGCCAGCAGCCAGGGGACCGGAAACACCATATATTTT. Protein product: CASSQGTGNTIYF.

The chain combines TRBV19 with TRBJ1-4, with no clear D. The V gene lost 3 bases and the J gene lost 8 bases, with 10 bases spanning the gap. The germline gives CDR1 LNHDA, CDR2 SQIVND (reference sequence). The CDR3 sequence is 13 residues long. Written as DNA, the CDR3 is TGTGCCAGTAGTATTATCAGTTGGGAAAAACTGTTTTTT. It encodes CASSIISWEKLFF.

The chain combines TRBV4-1 with TRBJ1-6; possible D gene TRBD1, 6 bases. Trimming stripped 1 base from V and 5 bases from J, with 6 bases between. CDR1 MGHRA and CDR2 YSYEKL come from the germline V gene. This CDR3 has 14 amino acids. The CDR3 loop is CASSQGTDNSPLHF. CDR3 bases: TGCGCCAGCAGCCAAGGGACAGATAATTCACCCCTCCACTTT.

The rearrangement links TRBV4-1 to TRBJ1-2; 7 bases map to TRBD1. V trimming: 1 base; J trimming: 12 bases; junction bases outside the gene matches: 11. This CDR3 spans 14 amino acids. Germline V gene data show CDR1 as MGHRA and CDR2 as YSYEKL. The CDR3 spells CASSQGQGWGTDTF. CDR3 sequence (DNA): TGCGCCAGCAGCCAAGGCCAGGGTTGGGGGACAGACACCTTC.

This clone was picked up one time. The V and J genes are TRBV7-9 and TRBJ2-7; 12 bases align to TRBD1. The V gene's germline CDR1 is SEHNR and CDR2 FQNEAQ (reference sequence). The trim removed 4 bases at V and 12 bases at J, leaving 7 bases unmatched. The CDR3 contains 13 residues. This CDR3 is CASSSGTGGVWYF. CDR3 nucleotides: TGTGCCAGCAGCTCAGGGACAGGGGGCGTTTGGTACTTC.

This clone was seen a single time. The CDR3 loop is CASRESRQPQHF. The DNA for the CDR3 is TGTGCCAGCAGGGAGTCCCGCCAGCCCCAGCATTTT. The J gene is TRBJ1-5, the V gene TRBV6-1; no clear D. Trimming shortened V by 6 bases and J by 7 bases, and 10 bases separated the two germline ends. This CDR3 has 12 residues. The germline CDR1 and CDR2 sequences are MNHNS and SASEGT.

As for this clone: The sample contains more than one DNA sequence encoding this CDR3. The chain employs TRBV14 and TRBJ2-1; TRBD2 aligns across 7 bases. The CDR3 has 14 residues. From germline, CDR1 is SGHDN and CDR2 FVKESK. The V segment lost 5 bases and the J segment 5 bases; nucleotides outside the gene matches: 6. DNA for the CDR3: TGTGCCAGCAGCGAAGCGGGGTTCAACAATGAGCAGTTCTTC. Translated: CASSEAGFNNEQFF. Looking up the rest from reference TRBV14 and TRBJ2-1 gives the full variable domain: EAGVTQFPSHSVIEKGQTVTLRCDPISGHDNLYWYRRVMGKEIKFLLHFVKESKQDESGMPNNRFLAERTGGTYSTLKVQPAELEDSGVYFCASSEAGFNNEQFFGPGTRLTVL.

The genes are TRBV6-6 and TRBJ1-6; 7 nucleotides match TRBD1. This CDR3 contains 13 residues. Trimming took 5 bases from V and 5 from J; bases not matched to a gene: 0. Germline CDR1 reads MNHNY; CDR2 reads SVGAGI (reference sequence). This chain's CDR3 is CASSDRDNSPLHF. The CDR3 DNA reads TGTGCCAGCAGTGACAGGGATAATTCACCCCTCCACTTT.

This clone was seen only once. The genes are TRBV5-1 and TRBJ2-1; 7 positions match TRBD2. Germline trimming cut 5 bases from V and 4 bases from J; bases unmatched to any gene: 6. The length of the CDR3 is 14 residues. Germline loops: CDR1 SGHRS, CDR2 YFSETQ. CDR3 region: CASSERGQYNEQFF. The CDR3 nucleotides read TGCGCCAGCAGTGAGCGGGGCCAATACAATGAGCAGTTCTTC.

This clone was recorded once. This rearrangement joins TRBV7-8 to TRBJ1-1; possibly TRBD1 for D (6 bases). Trimming took off 1 base at V and 4 bases at J, with 16 bases between the two ends. The CDR3 covers 16 residues. CDR1 is SGHVS, CDR2 FQNEAQ, per germline. Here the CDR3 DNA reads TGTGCCAGCAGCTTAGTTTTGGGTGACAGGCCCACTGAAGCTTTCTTT. This sequence encodes CASSLVLGDRPTEAFF. Filled out from reference TRBV7-8 and TRBJ1-1, the complete variable domain reads GAGVSQSPRYKVAKRGQDVALRCDPISGHVSLFWYQQALGQGPEFLTYFQNEAQLDKSGLPSDRFFAERPEGSVSTLKIQRTQQEDSAVYLCASSLVLGDRPTEAFFGQGTRLTVV.

The chain is built from TRBV9 and TRBJ2-5; D is unclear. Germline-derived CDR1 and CDR2 are SGDLS and YYNGEE. V was cut by 3 bases and J by 3 bases, with 3 bases left in between. The CDR3 covers 11 residues. The CDR3 loop reads CASSAEETQYF. The CDR3 nucleotides read TGTGCCAGCAGCGCCGAAGAGACCCAGTACTTC.

The V and J genes are TRBV14 and TRBJ2-2, with 8 bases that match TRBD2. V dropped 4 bases and J dropped 5; count of bases not matched to a gene: 9. The CDR3 has 16 residues. Germline CDR1 SGHDN, CDR2 FVKESK. The CDR3 spells CASSPRGGAWTGELFF. The CDR3 DNA follows: TGTGCCAGCAGCCCTCGGGGGGGGGCTTGGACCGGGGAGCTGTTTTTT.

J is TRBJ1-1 and V is TRBV14; perhaps TRBD1 as D (5 bases). This CDR3 spans 14 amino acids. Per germline, CDR1 SGHDN and CDR2 FVKESK. Trimming took off 0 bases at V and 7 bases at J, with 12 bases between the two ends. As DNA, the CDR3 is TGTGCCAGCAGCCAAGAGCCAGGGCAGGTTGAAGCTTTCTTT. This codes for CASSQEPGQVEAFF.

This chain joins TRBV6-1 and TRBJ2-7; D possibly corresponds to TRBD2 (5 bases). V was cut by 6 bases and J by 6 bases, with 12 bases left in between. Looked up from germline, CDR1 is MNHNS and CDR2 is SASEGT. CDR3 length: 12 residues. The CDR3 DNA follows: TGTGCCAGCAGCCCCGGGGTACCCGAGCAGTACTTC. This translates into CASSPGVPEQYF.

This chain joins TRBV6-1 and TRBJ2-1; TRBD2 matches at 8 bases. The CDR3 has 13 residues. Trimming cost V 4 bases and J 6 bases; bases outside gene matches: 2. The germline V gene encodes CDR1 MNHNS and CDR2 SASEGT. The CDR3 protein is CASSAAGGNEQFF. In DNA form, the CDR3 reads TGTGCCAGCAGTGCTGCGGGGGGCAATGAGCAGTTCTTC.

This clone was seen only once. V and J are TRBV15 and TRBJ1-3; 7 bases line up with TRBD1. The CDR3 runs to 15 residues. CDR1 and CDR2 (germline): LNHNV, YYDKDF (reference sequence). V lost 1 base and J lost 7; bases outside the gene matches: 7. The CDR3 sequence: CATSRVGDSRNTIYF. Here the CDR3 DNA reads TGTGCCACCAGCAGAGTAGGGGACAGCCGGAACACCATATATTTT.

The gene calls are TRBV27 and TRBJ2-5, with 13 bases fitting TRBD2. Germline CDR1 and CDR2: MNHEY and SMNVEV (reference sequence). With V trimmed by 6 bases and J by 4 bases, 8 bases remained unmatched. This CDR3 spans 16 amino acids. The CDR3: CASSLLLAGGPETQYF. CDR3 bases: TGTGCCAGCAGCCTCCTACTAGCGGGGGGGCCAGAGACCCAGTACTTC.

This chain connects TRBV7-3 to TRBJ1-1, with D perhaps TRBD1 (6 bases). Trimming took off 4 bases at V and 8 bases at J, with 11 bases between the two ends. From germline, CDR1 is SGHTA and CDR2 FQGTGA. CDR3 length equals 12 residues. CDR3 sequence: CASSWGGPEAFF. The DNA of the CDR3 is TGTGCCAGCAGCTGGGGGGGCCCGGAAGCTTTCTTT.

The chain uses TRBV10-3 and TRBJ1-5; unclear D gene. This CDR3 is built from 15 residues. The germline V and J ends were trimmed by 6 bases and 6 bases, with 18 bases remaining between them. Germline V CDR1 and CDR2: ENHRY, SYGVKD. CDR3 DNA: TGTGCCATCAGCAATGTTGGGGAGGGCGGTCAGCCCCAGCATTTT. This encodes CAISNVGEGGQPQHF.

The chain combines TRBV5-1 with TRBJ2-3; the match to TRBD2 covers 11 bases. Germline CDR1 reads SGHRS; CDR2 reads YFSETQ. This CDR3 spans 18 amino acids. Trimming cost V 4 bases and J 5 bases; bases outside gene matches: 15. CDR3 coding DNA: TGCGCCAGCAGCATAGTAACTATAGCGGGGGGGAATCAAGATACGCAGTATTTT. It specifies CASSIVTIAGGNQDTQYF.

The chain has TRBV5-6 and TRBJ2-3; TRBD1 might be the D (5 bases). The CDR3 covers 12 residues. CDR1 SGHDT and CDR2 YYEEEE come from the germline V gene. V shed 3 bases and J shed 3 bases, with 5 bases lying between them. The CDR3 DNA follows: TGTGCCAGCAGCTCAGGGACAGATACGCAGTATTTT. Its protein is CASSSGTDTQYF.

The chain is built from TRBV9 and TRBJ2-3, with TRBD2 matching 9 bases. This CDR3 is built from 16 residues. V shed 0 bases and J 2 bases; nucleotides not matched to a gene: 4. Germline-derived CDR1 and CDR2 are SGDLS and YYNGEE. The CDR3 nucleotides are TGTGCCAGCAGCGTAGGACTAGCGGAGTTCACAGATACGCAGTATTTT. Encoded protein: CASSVGLAEFTDTQYF.

This chain links TRBV7-6 with TRBJ1-1; maybe TRBD1 (5 bases). The CDR3 totals 15 residues. V dropped 0 bases and J dropped 4 bases, with 12 bases sitting between them. Germline V lookup: CDR1 SGHVS, CDR2 FNYEAQ. The CDR3 DNA sequence: TGTGCCAGCAGCTTAGCGAGGGGCGGGGTCACTGAAGCTTTCTTT. Translation gives CASSLARGGVTEAFF.

This clone was seen more than once but under ten times. The same CDR3 also results from other DNA sequences found in this sample. The chain combines TRBV5-6 with TRBJ1-1; TRBD1 is a possible D gene (5 bases). The germline V and J ends were trimmed by 5 bases and 0 bases, with 11 bases remaining between them. The CDR3 covers 14 residues. The germline gives CDR1 SGHDT, CDR2 YYEEEE. In DNA form, the CDR3 reads TGTGCCAGCAGTCCGGGGGGGATGAACACTGAAGCTTTCTTT. Residues: CASSPGGMNTEAFF.

V gene TRBV10-3 combines with J gene TRBJ2-2; a possible D gene is TRBD2 (5 bases). CDR1 ENHRY and CDR2 SYGVKD come from the germline V gene. This CDR3 is built from 13 residues. V was shortened by 4 bases and J by 5 bases, with 8 bases between the two germline ends. This CDR3 reads CAISARVTGELFF. The CDR3 DNA sequence: TGTGCCATCAGTGCGAGGGTTACCGGGGAGCTGTTTTTT.

V is TRBV28 and J is TRBJ2-7; 7 bases line up with TRBD1. CDR1 MDHEN and CDR2 SYDVKM come from the germline V gene. The ends lost 2 bases at V and 3 bases at J; junction bases unmatched: 7. The CDR3 spans 15 residues. This chain's CDR3 is CASSLEGTVYYEQYF. The DNA of the CDR3 is TGTGCCAGCAGTTTAGAAGGGACAGTGTACTACGAGCAGTACTTC.

V and J are TRBV27 and TRBJ1-4, with 12 bases matching TRBD1. V shed 4 bases and J 6 bases; nucleotides not matched to a gene: 12. The CDR3 is made up of 18 amino acids. Germline V gene data show CDR1 as MNHEY and CDR2 as SMNVEV (reference sequence). Written as DNA, the CDR3 is TGTGCCAGCAGTTCTCATCCTCTGGGGACAGGGGGCGATGAAAAACTGTTTTTT. It is translated as CASSSHPLGTGGDEKLFF.

A single count supports this clone. This chain links TRBV6-5 with TRBJ1-2; TRBD1 might be the D (5 bases). Germline V CDR1 and CDR2: MNHEY, SVGAGI. The CDR3 has 16 amino acids. The V end lost 2 bases, the J end lost 5 bases, and 18 bases lay between the germline ends. CDR3 bases: TGTGCCAGCAGTTACAGTACCCAGGGAAGAGATTATGGCTACACCTTC. It translates to CASSYSTQGRDYGYTF.

The V and J genes are TRBV15 and TRBJ2-7, with a weak D call TRBD1 (5 bases). V was pared by 1 base and J by 4 bases, with 11 bases between. CDR3 size: 14 residues. CDR1 LNHNV and CDR2 YYDKDF come from the germline V gene (reference sequence). The CDR3 region is CATSRATGSYEQYF. CDR3 bases: TGTGCCACCAGCAGAGCAACAGGATCGTACGAGCAGTACTTC.